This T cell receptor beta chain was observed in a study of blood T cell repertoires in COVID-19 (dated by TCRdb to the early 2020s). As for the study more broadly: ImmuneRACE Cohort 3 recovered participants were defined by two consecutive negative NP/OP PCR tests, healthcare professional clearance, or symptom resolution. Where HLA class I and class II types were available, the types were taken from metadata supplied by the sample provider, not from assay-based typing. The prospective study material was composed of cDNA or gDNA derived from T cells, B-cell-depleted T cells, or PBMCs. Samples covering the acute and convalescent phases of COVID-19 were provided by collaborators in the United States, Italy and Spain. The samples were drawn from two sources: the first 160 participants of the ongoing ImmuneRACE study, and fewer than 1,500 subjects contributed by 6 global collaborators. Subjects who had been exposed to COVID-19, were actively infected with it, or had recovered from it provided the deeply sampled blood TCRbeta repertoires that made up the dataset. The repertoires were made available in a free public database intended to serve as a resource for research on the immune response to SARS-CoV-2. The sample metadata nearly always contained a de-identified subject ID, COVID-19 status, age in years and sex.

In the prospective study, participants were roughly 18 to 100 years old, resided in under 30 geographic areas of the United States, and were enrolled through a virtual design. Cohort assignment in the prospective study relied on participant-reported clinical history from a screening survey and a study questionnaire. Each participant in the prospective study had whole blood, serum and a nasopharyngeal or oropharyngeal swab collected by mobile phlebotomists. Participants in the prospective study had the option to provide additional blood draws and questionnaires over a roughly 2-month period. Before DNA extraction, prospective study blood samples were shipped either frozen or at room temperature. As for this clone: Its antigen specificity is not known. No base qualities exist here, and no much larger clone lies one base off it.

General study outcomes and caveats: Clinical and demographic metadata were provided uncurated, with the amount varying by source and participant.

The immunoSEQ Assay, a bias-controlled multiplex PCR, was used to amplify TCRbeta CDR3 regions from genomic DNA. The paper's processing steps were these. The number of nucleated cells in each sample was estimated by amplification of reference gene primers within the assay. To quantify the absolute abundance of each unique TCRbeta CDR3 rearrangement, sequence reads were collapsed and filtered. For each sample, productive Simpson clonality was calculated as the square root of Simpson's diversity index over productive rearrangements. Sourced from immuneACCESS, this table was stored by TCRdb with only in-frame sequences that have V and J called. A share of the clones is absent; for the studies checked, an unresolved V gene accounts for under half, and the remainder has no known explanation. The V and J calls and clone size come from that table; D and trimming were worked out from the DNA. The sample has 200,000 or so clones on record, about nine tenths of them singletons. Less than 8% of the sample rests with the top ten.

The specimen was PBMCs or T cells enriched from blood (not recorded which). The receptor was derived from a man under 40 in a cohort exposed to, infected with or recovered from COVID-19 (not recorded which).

This receptor carries the CDR3 CASSSLPSTGELFF. At the DNA level, the sequence is TGCGCCAGCAGTTCCCTCCCCAGCACCGGGGAGCTGTTTTTT. Here the chain combines TRBV10-2 and TRBJ2-2, with no confident D gene call. From the cysteine through the phenylalanine, the CDR3 covers 14 amino acids. Only CDR3 DNA is held: 42 bases, read in frame from base 1. Between the V and J ends, shortened by 5 bases and 4 bases respectively, the junction contains 11 bases. CDR1 and CDR2, per the germline V gene, are WSHSY and SAAADI.